The 9 T cell receptor beta chains presented below share a single source sample, sequenced in a study of T cells in Graves' hyperthyroidism and ophthalmopathy. RNA transcripts gave rise to amplified TCR beta CDR3 regions. Researchers ran a first-round RT-PCR on the TCR CDR3 using the HTBI primer set. Each CDR3 protein gets one entry after TCRdb re-called the multiplex PCR reads with MiXCR. Of about 590,000 distinct CDR3 sequences listed, approximately 14% are singletons. Specimen: blood. The origin of the receptors is a woman aged 25 to 45 with Graves' hyperthyroidism.

This clonotype was recorded many times. Germline is not matched at one junction end, which may reflect a read error. The CDR3: CASSLEGRGGTEASF. The CDR3 bases are TGCGCCAGCAGCTTGGAAGGTCGGGGGGGAACTGAAGCTTCCTTT. This chain joins TRBV5-1 and TRBJ1-1; tentatively, D is TRBD1 (5 bases). This CDR3 has 15 amino acids. From germline, CDR1 is SGHRS and CDR2 YFSETQ.

This clonotype showed up many times. V is TRBV20-1 and J is TRBJ2-2; 9 bases agree with TRBD2. CDR3 size: 19 residues. Germline V gene sequence: CDR1 DFQATT, CDR2 SNEGSKA (reference sequence). After removal of 1 base from V and 2 bases from J, the junction contained 14 bases not matched to a gene. The CDR3 DNA follows: TGCAGTGCTAGAGGGGACTCGAGTAGCGGGAGTCTAAACACCGGGGAGCTGTTTTTT. Its translation is CSARGDSSSGSLNTGELFF.

This clonotype was detected many times. The chain employs TRBV13 and TRBJ2-7, with TRBD2 identical over 8 bases. V lost 5 bases to trimming and J lost 0 bases; unmatched junction nucleotides: 9. The length of the CDR3 is 16 residues. Looked up from germline, CDR1 is PRHDT and CDR2 is FYEKMQ (reference sequence). As DNA, the CDR3 is TGTGCCAGCAGCCCGCTAGGACTAGCCAGCTCCTACGAGCAGTACTTC. The encoded protein is CASSPLGLASSYEQYF.

To note about this clonotype: With a much larger clone just one base away, this may be a read error. The V call is TRBV6-1, the J call TRBJ1-6; 7 bases match TRBD1. This CDR3 is 15 amino acids long. CDR1 is MNHNS, CDR2 SASEGT, per germline. CDR3 amino acids: CASSLTTGVNPPLHF. CDR3 coding DNA: TGTGCCAGCAGTCTAACCACAGGGGTTAATCCACCCCTCCACTTT.

The sample holds many counts of this clonotype. The chain carries TRBV3-1 and TRBJ1-6; D gene uncertain. The ends were cut back, 8 bases at V and 8 bases at J, with 22 bases in the middle. CDR1 and CDR2 (germline): LGHDT, YNNKEL (reference sequence). The CDR3 covers 16 residues. CDR3 in DNA: TGTGCCAGCCGAACTGGTATAGCCGATCCGTATTCACCCCTCCACTTT. Amino acids: CASRTGIADPYSPLHF.

This clonotype was found a few times. The V call is TRBV7-9, the J call TRBJ2-5, with no clear D. Germline CDR1 SEHNR, CDR2 FQNEAQ (reference sequence). The V gene lost 4 bases and the J gene lost 2 bases, with 11 bases spanning the gap. This CDR3 is built from 14 residues. DNA for the CDR3: TGTGCCAGCAGCTCTTTGACAAATCAAGAGACCCAGTACTTC. Protein sequence: CASSSLTNQETQYF. The complete variable domain, with remaining parts taken from reference TRBV7-9 and TRBJ2-5, reads DTGVSQNPRHKITKRGQNVTFRCDPISEHNRLYWYRQTLGQGPEFLTYFQNEAQLEKSRLLSDRFSAERPKGSFSTLEIQRTEQGDSAMYLCASSSLTNQETQYFGPGTRLLVL.

V is TRBV2 and J is TRBJ2-1, with D perhaps matching TRBD1 (6 bases). Germline CDR1 and CDR2: SNHLY and FYNNEI. The CDR3 is 15 amino acids. The ends were cut back, 4 bases at V and 0 bases at J, with 10 bases in the middle. The CDR3 loop reads CASSARDNSYNEQFF. CDR3 coding DNA: TGTGCCAGCAGTGCAAGGGACAACTCCTACAATGAGCAGTTCTTC.

This clonotype has at least ten counts. The chain recombines TRBV6-5 with TRBJ2-2, with 8 bases identical to TRBD1. The germline V gene has CDR1 MNHEY and CDR2 SVGAGI. Unmatched junction bases numbered 8, after V lost 0 bases and J lost 11 bases. This CDR3 comprises 15 residues. The CDR3 nucleotides read TGTGCCAGCAGTTACTCCGGGACAGGTTTCGGAGAGCTGTTTTTT. This encodes CASSYSGTGFGELFF.

The V and J genes are TRBV11-2 and TRBJ2-5, with no clear D. V shed 3 bases and J shed 5 bases, with 4 bases lying between them. This CDR3 has 11 amino acids. The germline gives CDR1 SGHAT, CDR2 FQNNGV. The CDR3 DNA sequence: TGTGCCAGCAGCTTTTACGAGACCCAGTACTTC. Translation: CASSFYETQYF.